The 28 T cell receptor beta chains presented below share a single source sample, sequenced in a study of T cell changes during pregnancy in multiple sclerosis. Using immunoSEQ multiplex PCR, the repertoire was profiled, and TCRdb retains in-frame clones only, with some absent. Here the sample spans 28,000 or so clones, about 88% being singletons. The sequences come from CD4+ T cells from peripheral blood mononuclear cells, collected in the second trimester of pregnancy. All receptors derive from a female donor with multiple sclerosis, enrolled in a pregnancy study.

The chain is built from TRBV7-3 and TRBJ2-1, with a possible D match to TRBD2 (6 bases). The CDR3 length is 16 residues. From germline, CDR1 is SGHTA and CDR2 FQGTGA. Trimming took 0 bases from V and 3 from J, leaving 12 bases between them. The CDR3 loop is CASSLTGGRGYNEQFF. The CDR3, as DNA: TGTGCCAGCAGCTTAACCGGGGGAAGAGGCTACAATGAGCAGTTCTTC.

The chain has TRBV7-9 and TRBJ2-2; perhaps TRBD2 as D (6 bases). Germline CDR1 and CDR2: SEHNR and FQNEAQ (reference sequence). The germline V and J ends were trimmed by 5 bases and 4 bases, with 11 bases remaining between them. This CDR3 is built from 14 residues. Written as DNA, the CDR3 is TGTGCCAGCAGCACCGGGACTGCCACCGGGGAGCTGTTTTTT. This translates into CASSTGTATGELFF.

The chain links TRBV2 to TRBJ2-6, with 9 nucleotides matching TRBD2. The CDR3 is made up of 16 amino acids. CDR1 and CDR2 (germline): SNHLY, FYNNEI. J was trimmed by 4 bases and V by 5 bases; bases with no gene match: 6. The CDR3 DNA is TGTGCCAGCAGTAAGCTAGCGGGGTTAGGGGCCAACGTCCTGACTTTC. Translated: CASSKLAGLGANVLTF.

This clone has just one count. The chain employs TRBV6-4 and TRBJ1-6; D is unclear. Germline V lookup: CDR1 MRHNA, CDR2 SNTAGT. V lost 3 bases to trimming and J lost 0 bases, with 18 bases between them. CDR3 length: 19 residues. CDR3 nucleotide sequence: TGTGCCAGCAGTGAAGTGCGTCTAGCCTGGAGCTCCTATAATTCACCCCTCCACTTT. This sequence encodes CASSEVRLAWSSYNSPLHF.

The rearrangement links TRBV28 to TRBJ1-3; D uncertain. V lost 0 bases, J lost 0 bases, and 9 bases lay in between. Germline V CDR1 and CDR2: MDHEN, SYDVKM. The CDR3 totals 16 residues. The CDR3 loop reads CASSLWGSLSGNTIYF. In nucleotides, the CDR3 is TGTGCCAGCAGTTTATGGGGCAGTCTCTCTGGAAACACCATATATTTT.

This clone was found once. The chain uses TRBV4-2 and TRBJ1-1, with 7 bases that match TRBD1. Losses at the gene ends were 2 bases for V and 10 bases for J; bases not matched to a gene: 16. CDR3 length: 16 amino acids. Germline CDR1 and CDR2: LGHNA and YNFKEQ. The CDR3 nucleotides read TGTGCCAGCAGCCAATCTTCACAACAGGGGTTTGGTGGAGCTTTCTTT. As protein: CASSQSSQQGFGGAFF.

This chain joins TRBV2 and TRBJ2-5; TRBD2 matches 8 bases. After removal of 2 bases from V and 5 bases from J, the junction contained 10 bases not matched to a gene. The CDR3 is made up of 16 amino acids. The germline gives CDR1 SNHLY, CDR2 FYNNEI. CDR3 sequence: CASSERLRGAHETQYF. CDR3 nucleotide sequence: TGTGCCAGCAGTGAAAGGTTGCGGGGGGCTCATGAGACCCAGTACTTC. Together with reference TRBV2 and TRBJ2-5, the CDR3 gives the full variable domain: EPEVTQTPSHQVTQMGQEVILRCVPISNHLYFYWYRQILGQKVEFLVSFYNNEISEKSEIFDDQFSVERPDGSNFTLKIRSTKLEDSAMYFCASSERLRGAHETQYFGPGTRLLVL.

This CDR3 is CASSHPPGGLSEKLFF. CDR3 nucleotides: TGTGCCAGCAGCCACCCACCTGGGGGCTTGTCTGAAAAACTGTTTTTT. The chain combines TRBV7-9 with TRBJ1-4, with TRBD1 as a possible D gene (6 bases). Germline assignment: CDR1 SEHNR and CDR2 FQNEAQ (reference sequence). The length of the CDR3 is 16 residues. V was clipped by 5 bases and J by 7 bases, with 20 bases between them.

This rearrangement joins TRBV5-1 to TRBJ1-4, with 10 bases that match TRBD1. The V gene end was trimmed by 0 bases and the J gene end by 7 bases; junction bases not matched to a gene: 0. Germline CDR1 and CDR2: SGHRS and YFSETQ. This CDR3 has 14 residues. CDR3 coding DNA: TGCGCCAGCAGCTTGGGACAGGGGGCTGAAAAACTGTTTTTT. It specifies CASSLGQGAEKLFF.

The rearrangement links TRBV4-2 to TRBJ2-7; 8 bases line up with TRBD1. CDR1 LGHNA and CDR2 YNFKEQ come from the germline V gene. The CDR3 totals 12 residues. The ends lost 6 bases at V and 6 bases at J; junction bases unmatched: 4. The CDR3 loop is CASRATGGEQYF. In DNA, the CDR3 is TGTGCCAGCAGAGCAACAGGGGGCGAGCAGTACTTC.

This chain connects TRBV19 to TRBJ1-6, with TRBD1 as a possible D gene (6 bases). The V end lost 9 bases, the J end lost 4 bases, and 16 bases lay between the germline ends. Germline CDR1 and CDR2: LNHDA and SQIVND (reference sequence). The CDR3 has 15 residues. The CDR3 DNA reads TGTGCCAGCAGACGGGGGGCAGGGTATAATTCACCCCTCCACTTT. It yields the protein CASRRGAGYNSPLHF.

The chain employs TRBV9 and TRBJ1-4, with D hard to call. V dropped 0 bases and J dropped 5 bases, with 5 bases sitting between them. Germline V gene data show CDR1 as SGDLS and CDR2 as YYNGEE. CDR3 length: 13 residues. Here the CDR3 reads CASSVVRNEKLFF. The CDR3, as DNA: TGTGCCAGCAGCGTAGTGAGAAATGAAAAACTGTTTTTT.

The V call is TRBV9, the J call TRBJ2-2, with TRBD2 identical over 7 bases. V shed 0 bases, J shed 3 bases, and the junction held 5 bases outside the gene matches. From germline, CDR1 is SGDLS and CDR2 YYNGEE. The CDR3 extends over 16 amino acids. For the CDR3, the DNA is TGTGCCAGCAGCGTAGTGGGGCGGGGGTACACCGGGGAGCTGTTTTTT. This codes for CASSVVGRGYTGELFF.

Only one count was recorded for this clone. The rearrangement joins TRBV29-1 to TRBJ1-1, with 7 bases identical to TRBD1. V was pared by 4 bases and J by 3 bases, with 8 bases of the junction left unmatched. The CDR3 contains 14 residues. From germline, CDR1 is SQVTM and CDR2 ANQGSEA. Here the CDR3 DNA reads TGCAGCGTTGGCCCCCGTGGACAGGACACTGAAGCTTTCTTT. It specifies CSVGPRGQDTEAFF.

The chain is built from TRBV30 and TRBJ2-1; TRBD1 is a possible D gene (6 bases). Germline-derived CDR1 and CDR2 are GTSNPN and SVGIG (reference sequence). This CDR3 is 11 amino acids long. V lost 5 bases and J 7 bases, leaving 9 bases between the germline ends. The CDR3 coding sequence is TGTGCCTGGGAAACAGGGAATGAGCAGTTCTTC. Translated, it gives CAWETGNEQFF.

This clone has more than one count but fewer than ten. This chain uses TRBV11-2 with TRBJ1-1; D gene ambiguous. Germline V CDR1 and CDR2: SGHAT, FQNNGV. The CDR3 contains 12 residues. Trimming removed 5 bases at V and 7 bases at J, with 11 bases between. CDR3 sequence reads: CASSPLRNEAFF. The CDR3 coding sequence is TGTGCCAGCAGCCCCCTGAGGAATGAAGCTTTCTTT.

In nucleotides, the CDR3 is TGTGCCAGCAGCTTAGACAGTGCCTACGAGCAGTACTTC. Translated: CASSLDSAYEQYF. The chain uses TRBV7-9 and TRBJ2-7; D unclear. Between the trimmed V and J ends, which lost 1 base and 2 bases, there was a span of 6 bases. Germline values: CDR1 SEHNR, CDR2 FQNEAQ (reference sequence). The CDR3 spans 13 residues.

CDR3 nucleotides: TGCGCCAGCAGCTCGACAGGGTCAGGGGATACGCAGTATTTT. Translation gives CASSSTGSGDTQYF. The genes are TRBV4-1 and TRBJ2-3; 7 nucleotides line up with TRBD1. Germline lookup yields CDR1 MGHRA and CDR2 YSYEKL. This CDR3 comprises 14 residues. Unmatched junction bases numbered 8, after V lost 5 bases and J lost 6 bases.

This clone showed up just once. The gene calls are TRBV5-6 and TRBJ2-3, with a possible D match to TRBD1 (6 bases). Germline CDR1 and CDR2: SGHDT and YYEEEE. This CDR3 is built from 13 residues. V dropped 4 bases and J dropped 4 bases, with 10 bases sitting between them. CDR3 nucleotides: TGTGCCAGCAGCCGACAGGACTCAGATACGCAGTATTTT. It yields the protein CASSRQDSDTQYF.

The DNA for the CDR3 is TGTGCCAGCAGTCTCATATCCCGGGGACTGATTAAAGAGACCCAGTACTTC. Amino acid sequence: CASSLISRGLIKETQYF. The rearrangement uses TRBV27 and TRBJ2-5, with a weak D call TRBD2 (6 bases). This CDR3 region has 17 residues. CDR1 is MNHEY, CDR2 SMNVEV, per germline (reference sequence). Trimming took off 5 bases at V and 3 bases at J, with 22 bases between the two ends.

This rearrangement joins TRBV28 to TRBJ2-3; 7 bases line up with TRBD1. This CDR3 spans 13 amino acids. The V gene's germline CDR1 is MDHEN and CDR2 SYDVKM. Trimming at V came to 11 bases and at J to 2 bases, leaving 7 bases not matched to a gene. The CDR3 DNA is TGTGCCGGAAGGGACAGTGTCACAGATACGCAGTATTTT. The encoded protein is CAGRDSVTDTQYF.

The chain uses TRBV6-6 and TRBJ2-1; TRBD1 matches 10 bases. V lost 5 bases to trimming and J lost 8 bases; unmatched junction nucleotides: 12. CDR3 length: 16 residues. Germline-derived CDR1 and CDR2 are MNHNY and SVGAGI (reference sequence). CDR3: CASSSPRDRGDYEQFF. Written as DNA, the CDR3 is TGTGCCAGCAGTAGCCCCCGGGACAGGGGCGACTATGAGCAGTTCTTC.

The V gene is TRBV7-2, the J gene TRBJ1-3; TRBD1 is a possible D gene (5 bases). The germline V gene encodes CDR1 SGHTA and CDR2 FQGNSA. Trimming left V 6 bases short and J 4 bases short, with 19 bases between. This CDR3 has 16 amino acids. CDR3 in amino acids: CASRSTGAFLGNTIYF. CDR3 sequence (DNA): TGTGCCAGCAGATCTACAGGTGCCTTTTTGGGAAACACCATATATTTT.

This clone has just one count. This chain links TRBV19 with TRBJ1-6; 9 bases are shared with TRBD1. This CDR3 is 16 amino acids long. The junction had 7 bases not matched to a gene; V was cut back by 3 bases and J by 7 bases. Germline V gene data show CDR1 as LNHDA and CDR2 as SQIVND (reference sequence). The CDR3 DNA is TGTGCCAGTAGTATTTCCGCGACAGGGGGAAATTCACCCCTCCACTTT. This gives the protein CASSISATGGNSPLHF. The complete variable domain, with remaining parts taken from reference TRBV19 and TRBJ1-6, reads DGGITQSPKYLFRKEGQNVTLSCEQNLNHDAMYWYRQDPGQGLRLIYYSQIVNDFQKGDIAEGYSVSREKKESFPLTVTSAQKNPTAFYLCASSISATGGNSPLHFGNGTRLTVT.

The gene calls are TRBV27 and TRBJ1-2; D gene uncertain. Trimming took off 3 bases at V and 9 bases at J, with 17 bases between the two ends. The CDR3 consists of 14 residues. Germline V gives CDR1 MNHEY, CDR2 SMNVEV (reference sequence). CDR3 sequence (DNA): TGTGCCAGCAGTTTCATTCCCTACTCGGGGAGCTACACCTTC. Its protein product is CASSFIPYSGSYTF.

This clone was seen just once. The genes are TRBV2 and TRBJ2-4; tentatively, D is TRBD2 (6 bases). V was trimmed by 6 bases and J by 5 bases, leaving 8 bases between them. The germline gives CDR1 SNHLY, CDR2 FYNNEI. The CDR3 loop spans 12 amino acids. This CDR3 is CASRGEENIQYF. The DNA for the CDR3 is TGTGCCAGCAGGGGGGAGGAAAACATTCAGTACTTC. Full variable domain (rest looked up from reference TRBV2 and TRBJ2-4): EPEVTQTPSHQVTQMGQEVILRCVPISNHLYFYWYRQILGQKVEFLVSFYNNEISEKSEIFDDQFSVERPDGSNFTLKIRSTKLEDSAMYFCASRGEENIQYFGAGTRLSVL.

The genes are TRBV9 and TRBJ1-4, with no clear D. The V end lost 3 bases, the J end lost 0 bases, and 9 bases lay between the germline ends. The CDR3 has 15 amino acids. Germline lookup yields CDR1 SGDLS and CDR2 YYNGEE. The CDR3 nucleotides read TGTGCCAGCAGCGGGGCCCATGCAACTAATGAAAAACTGTTTTTT. Translating it yields CASSGAHATNEKLFF.

This clone was counted only a few times. The junction does not match germline at one end; this may be a read error. The chain recombines TRBV7-7 with TRBJ1-1, with unresolved D. The CDR3 is 13 residues long. CDR1 and CDR2 (germline): SSHAT, FNYEAQ (reference sequence). The CDR3 is CASSLGRNTEAFF. The CDR3 DNA sequence: TGTGCTAGCAGCTTGGGGAGGAACACTGAAGCTTTCTTT. Complete variable domain (other parts from reference TRBV7-7 and TRBJ1-1): GAGVSQSPRYKVTKRGQDVTLRCDPISSHATLYWYQQALGQGPEFLTYFNYEAQPDKSGLPSDRFSAERPEGSISTLTIQRTEQRDSAMYRCASSLGRNTEAFFGQGTRLTVV.